Below are 5 T cell receptor beta chains sequenced from a single sample in a study of cytomegalovirus exposure and HLA in healthy donors. 13 Jbeta primers and 60 Vbeta primers were used for the PCR. Clones were sequenced by immunoSEQ multiplex PCR, and TCRdb holds only the in-frame ones, with some missing. Found here are around 200,000 clones, about 69% of them singletons; the top ten hold approximately 5%. The specimen sequenced was PBMCs. The receptor source for this set is a young man in good health and CMV-seropositive.

This clone appeared a few times. The chain is built from TRBV6-5 and TRBJ2-1; possibly TRBD2 for D (10 bases). Trimming took off 6 bases at V and 9 bases at J, with 18 bases between the two ends. CDR3 length: 14 amino acids. The V gene's germline CDR1 is MNHEY and CDR2 SVGAGI. Here the CDR3 reads CASRPSGGQGEQFF. In DNA, the CDR3 is TGTGCCAGCAGACCTAGCGGGGGACAGGGTGAGCAGTTCTTC.

V gene TRBV10-3 combines with J gene TRBJ2-1, with a weak D call TRBD2 (5 bases). Looked up from germline, CDR1 is ENHRY and CDR2 is SYGVKD. Trimming took off 7 bases at V and 5 bases at J, with 15 bases between the two ends. The CDR3 runs 14 residues. CDR3 region: CAIKADWPDNEQFF. The CDR3 DNA is TGTGCCATCAAAGCGGACTGGCCTGACAATGAGCAGTTCTTC.

J is TRBJ2-5 and V is TRBV7-2; D unclear. V was clipped by 1 base and J by 5 bases, with 8 bases between them. Germline CDR1 and CDR2: SGHTA and FQGNSA. CDR3 length equals 13 residues. The CDR3 DNA sequence: TGTGCCAGCAGCTTAGTCGAACAGGAGACCCAGTACTTC. Encoded protein: CASSLVEQETQYF.

The CDR3 loop reads CAISESLAPTNEKLFF. CDR3 bases: TGTGCCATCAGTGAGTCTTTGGCCCCAACTAATGAAAAACTGTTTTTT. The rearrangement uses TRBV10-3 and TRBJ1-4; D unresolved. Per the germline V gene, CDR1 is ENHRY and CDR2 is SYGVKD. The CDR3 has 16 amino acids. Trimming stripped 0 bases from V and 0 bases from J, with 8 bases between.

This clone was observed a single time. The chain recombines TRBV28 with TRBJ2-7; 10 bases are shared with TRBD2. The CDR3 is 15 residues long. Germline values: CDR1 MDHEN, CDR2 SYDVKM. Losses at the gene ends were 6 bases for V and 0 bases for J; bases not matched to a gene: 5. This CDR3 reads CASSPGLAASYEQYF. In DNA form, the CDR3 reads TGTGCCAGCAGCCCCGGACTAGCGGCCTCCTACGAGCAGTACTTC.